This passage covers 25 T cell receptor beta chains from one sample sequenced in a study of somatic mutations in cytotoxic T cells in rheumatoid arthritis. The repertoire was sequenced with immunoSEQ multiplex PCR; TCRdb's copy has only in-frame clones and lacks some. The sample lists fewer than 6,000 clones; 82% were seen once. Sequencing input: CD8+ T cells sorted from blood. These receptors originate from an adult with rheumatoid arthritis.

The chain combines TRBV7-8 with TRBJ1-5, with TRBD1 identical over 8 bases. Looked up from germline, CDR1 is SGHVS and CDR2 is FQNEAQ. The CDR3 contains 15 residues. Trimming removed 4 bases from V and 2 bases from J; junction bases left unmatched: 4. The CDR3 nucleotides are TGTGCCAGCAGCTCTGACAGGGGACGCAATCAGCCCCAGCATTTT. The encoded protein is CASSSDRGRNQPQHF.

The chain has TRBV5-6 and TRBJ1-1; no reliable D call. The CDR3 totals 13 residues. Germline CDR1 is SGHDT and CDR2 is YYEEEE. The V end was cut by 0 bases, the J end by 8 bases, with 11 bases between. The CDR3 bases are TGTGCCAGCAGCTTGGCCTCGTCAGCCGAAGCTTTCTTT. This sequence encodes CASSLASSAEAFF.

The J gene is TRBJ1-1, the V gene TRBV30; 7 bases line up with TRBD1. The germline gives CDR1 GTSNPN, CDR2 SVGIG (reference sequence). Losses at the gene ends were 4 bases for V and 3 bases for J; bases not matched to a gene: 8. The CDR3 extends over 14 amino acids. In nucleotides, the CDR3 is TGTGCCTGGACCAAAGGGGGCCTGGACACTGAAGCTTTCTTT. Residues: CAWTKGGLDTEAFF.

The rearrangement uses TRBV6-5 and TRBJ1-2; tentatively, D is TRBD1 (6 bases). Looked up from germline, CDR1 is MNHEY and CDR2 is SVGAGI. Deletions cut 6 bases from V and 3 bases from J, with 11 bases between. This CDR3 has 13 amino acids. The CDR3 nucleotides are TGTGCCAGCAGGACAGGAATGTACTATGGCTACACCTTC. Translation gives CASRTGMYYGYTF.

The V call is TRBV6-4, the J call TRBJ2-2; TRBD1 matches at 8 bases. The CDR3 has 16 amino acids. After removal of 7 bases from V and 5 bases from J, the junction contained 12 bases not matched to a gene. CDR1 is MRHNA, CDR2 SNTAGT, per germline. This chain's CDR3 is CASKEVPGQVTGELFF. As DNA, the CDR3 is TGTGCCAGCAAGGAGGTCCCGGGACAGGTGACCGGGGAGCTGTTTTTT.

The rearrangement uses TRBV7-9 and TRBJ2-6, with D perhaps matching TRBD1 (6 bases). CDR1 is SEHNR and CDR2 is FQNEAQ in the germline V gene (reference sequence). There are 18 residues in the CDR3. Trimming cost V 6 bases and J 6 bases, with 24 bases left between them. The CDR3 bases are TGTGCCAGCAGTTCGGGACATTCCCTCTCTGGTGCGGCCAACGTCCTGACTTTC. Residues: CASSSGHSLSGAANVLTF.

The chain joins TRBV28 to TRBJ2-1; 9 bases match TRBD1. Germline values: CDR1 MDHEN, CDR2 SYDVKM. Losses at the gene ends were 5 bases for V and 1 base for J; bases not matched to a gene: 15. CDR3 length equals 19 residues. The CDR3 is CASSTAIGRQGGSYNEQFF. The CDR3 DNA follows: TGTGCCAGCAGTACTGCAATTGGTAGACAGGGGGGGTCCTACAATGAGCAGTTCTTC.

This clone was counted only a few times. The chain links TRBV15 to TRBJ1-2; possibly TRBD1 for D (5 bases). The length of the CDR3 is 13 residues. With 5 bases removed from V and 2 bases from J, the gap between germline ends came to 9 bases. Germline V lookup: CDR1 LNHNV, CDR2 YYDKDF (reference sequence). CDR3 protein: CATSSAGNYGYTF. The CDR3 coding sequence is TGTGCCACCAGCTCTGCAGGGAACTATGGCTACACCTTC.

The rearrangement links TRBV27 to TRBJ2-1; D gene uncertain. There are 13 residues in the CDR3. Between the trimmed V and J ends, which lost 6 bases and 0 bases, there was a span of 6 bases. CDR1 is MNHEY, CDR2 SMNVEV, per germline (reference sequence). CDR3 region: CASRPGSYNEQFF. In DNA form, the CDR3 reads TGTGCCAGCAGACCCGGCTCCTACAATGAGCAGTTCTTC.

This clone came up a few times. The chain employs TRBV13 and TRBJ2-7; TRBD1 aligns across 10 bases. The germline CDR1 and CDR2 sequences are PRHDT and FYEKMQ (reference sequence). This CDR3 contains 14 residues. The ends lost 3 bases at V and 5 bases at J; junction bases unmatched: 4. The CDR3 spells CASSFRQGAHEQYF. In DNA, the CDR3 is TGTGCCAGCAGCTTCAGACAGGGGGCACACGAGCAGTACTTC.

The rearrangement uses TRBV28 and TRBJ2-3, with TRBD2 matching 7 bases. Germline trimming cut 5 bases from V and 4 bases from J; bases unmatched to any gene: 9. The germline V gene encodes CDR1 MDHEN and CDR2 SYDVKM. This CDR3 is built from 15 residues. The CDR3 protein is CASSLTGLGSDTQYF. The DNA of the CDR3 is TGTGCCAGCAGTCTGACTGGACTAGGCTCAGATACGCAGTATTTT.

V gene TRBV30 combines with J gene TRBJ2-1; 11 bases are a match to TRBD2. Trimming removed 3 bases from V and 10 bases from J; junction bases left unmatched: 5. The length of the CDR3 is 13 residues. Germline V gene data show CDR1 as GTSNPN and CDR2 as SVGIG (reference sequence). The CDR3 is CAWRLAGGREQFF. CDR3 bases: TGTGCCTGGAGGCTAGCGGGAGGTAGAGAGCAGTTCTTC.

The V gene is TRBV7-9, the J gene TRBJ2-7; TRBD1 matches at 9 bases. The CDR3 is 15 residues long. Trimming at V came to 5 bases and at J to 5 bases, leaving 10 bases not matched to a gene. Germline CDR1 SEHNR, CDR2 FQNEAQ (reference sequence). DNA of the CDR3: TGTGCCAGCAGCCACACGGGGACAGGGTTCAACGAGCAGTACTTC. It encodes CASSHTGTGFNEQYF. Full variable domain (missing parts from reference TRBV7-9 and TRBJ2-7): DTGVSQNPRHKITKRGQNVTFRCDPISEHNRLYWYRQTLGQGPEFLTYFQNEAQLEKSRLLSDRFSAERPKGSFSTLEIQRTEQGDSAMYLCASSHTGTGFNEQYFGPGTRLTVT.

The chain combines TRBV7-6 with TRBJ2-2; 9 nucleotides match TRBD1. V was pared by 1 base and J by 4 bases, with 4 bases of the junction left unmatched. Germline values: CDR1 SGHVS, CDR2 FNYEAQ. The CDR3 totals 16 residues. CDR3 coding DNA: TGTGCCAGCAGCTTAGGGGACAGGGTCGGCACCGGGGAGCTGTTTTTT. Residues: CASSLGDRVGTGELFF.

CDR3 amino acids: CASSAYAGLGSTDTQYF. As DNA, the CDR3 is TGTGCCAGCAGTGCATACGCGGGACTAGGGAGCACAGATACGCAGTATTTT. This chain joins TRBV2 and TRBJ2-3, with 8 bases identical to TRBD2. Trimming at V came to 4 bases and at J to 0 bases, leaving 9 bases not matched to a gene. The CDR3 has 17 amino acids. Germline V gene data show CDR1 as SNHLY and CDR2 as FYNNEI.

The J gene is TRBJ2-3, the V gene TRBV19; 7 bases align to TRBD1. CDR1 and CDR2 from the germline V gene are LNHDA and SQIVND (reference sequence). Unmatched junction bases numbered 7, after V lost 5 bases and J lost 2 bases. The CDR3 spans 15 residues. CDR3 DNA: TGTGCCAGTAGTGGACAGGAATCCCACACAGATACGCAGTATTTT. Amino acids: CASSGQESHTDTQYF.

V is TRBV28 and J is TRBJ1-5, with D uncertain. V lost 6 bases, J lost 9 bases, and 27 bases lay in between. The germline V gene has CDR1 MDHEN and CDR2 SYDVKM. The CDR3 spans 17 residues. The CDR3 here is CASRSGGSLISTGPQHF. As DNA, the CDR3 is TGTGCCAGCAGGAGCGGAGGGTCACTAATAAGTACGGGGCCCCAGCATTTT.

The chain has TRBV7-9 and TRBJ1-1; D unresolved. This CDR3 spans 15 amino acids. The germline V gene encodes CDR1 SEHNR and CDR2 FQNEAQ (reference sequence). Trimming removed 6 bases at V and 1 base at J, with 15 bases between. CDR3 sequence: CASREDLGSNTEAFF. CDR3 sequence (DNA): TGTGCCAGCAGGGAAGATTTGGGTTCGAACACTGAAGCTTTCTTT.

This chain links TRBV7-2 with TRBJ2-7; 10 nucleotides match TRBD2. V was pared by 1 base and J by 4 bases, with 10 bases of the junction left unmatched. The CDR3 length is 17 residues. Per the germline V gene, CDR1 is SGHTA and CDR2 is FQGNSA. CDR3 coding DNA: TGTGCCAGCAGCTTAGGGGGCGCTAGCGGGAGCTATTACGAGCAGTACTTC. Encoded protein: CASSLGGASGSYYEQYF.

J is TRBJ2-7 and V is TRBV5-6, with a possible D match to TRBD1 (6 bases). CDR1 is SGHDT and CDR2 is YYEEEE in the germline V gene. This CDR3 is 14 amino acids long. V dropped 0 bases and J dropped 3 bases, with 10 bases sitting between them. CDR3 sequence (DNA): TGTGCCAGCAGCTTGGCTTACAGGGTCTACGAGCAGTACTTC. The encoded protein is CASSLAYRVYEQYF.

This clone was picked up a small number of times. J is TRBJ2-3 and V is TRBV28; 8 bases align to TRBD1. This CDR3 region has 15 residues. Germline V gene data show CDR1 as MDHEN and CDR2 as SYDVKM. V shed 4 bases, J shed 4 bases, and the junction held 7 bases outside the gene matches. CDR3 in amino acids: CASSSDRVGADTQYF. The CDR3 bases are TGTGCCAGCAGTTCGGACAGGGTCGGGGCAGATACGCAGTATTTT.

The V and J genes are TRBV4-1 and TRBJ1-2; TRBD1 aligns across 9 bases. V shed 4 bases and J 4 bases; nucleotides not matched to a gene: 4. CDR3 length equals 14 residues. Germline V gives CDR1 MGHRA, CDR2 YSYEKL. The CDR3: CASSRGQGAYGYTF. The CDR3 coding sequence is TGCGCCAGCAGCCGGGGACAGGGCGCCTATGGCTACACCTTC.

The chain recombines TRBV28 with TRBJ2-1; D possibly uses TRBD1 or TRBD2 (5 bases each). Germline loops: CDR1 MDHEN, CDR2 SYDVKM. This CDR3 contains 15 residues. The V gene lost 2 bases and the J gene lost 7 bases, with 15 bases spanning the gap. CDR3 sequence: CASSLHGGWGNEQFF. CDR3 DNA: TGTGCCAGCAGTTTACATGGGGGATGGGGGAATGAGCAGTTCTTC.

The chain joins TRBV7-9 to TRBJ2-1; unclear D gene. Germline-derived CDR1 and CDR2 are SEHNR and FQNEAQ (reference sequence). The CDR3 has 9 residues. Trimming removed 8 bases from V and 10 bases from J, with 6 bases in between. CDR3 in DNA: TGTGCCAGCGGGCGAGAGCAGTTCTTC. Encoded protein: CASGREQFF.

This sequence joins TRBV11-2 and TRBJ2-4, with 9 positions matching TRBD1. V lost 5 bases, J lost 7 bases, and 9 bases stayed unmatched. Germline V gives CDR1 SGHAT, CDR2 FQNNGV. This CDR3 has 15 residues. CDR3 sequence (DNA): TGTGCCAGCAGCATCTACAGGGGGCGCGAGAACATTCAGTACTTC. Its protein product is CASSIYRGRENIQYF. Filled out from reference TRBV11-2 and TRBJ2-4, the complete variable domain reads EAGVAQSPRYKIIEKRQSVAFWCNPISGHATLYWYQQILGQGPKLLIQFQNNGVVDDSQLPKDRFSAERLKGVDSTLKIQPAKLEDSAVYLCASSIYRGRENIQYFGAGTRLSVL.